This passage covers 14 T cell receptor beta chains from one sample sequenced in a study of shared clonotypes between healthy human individuals. Sequenced by immunoSEQ multiplex PCR; TCRdb stores in-frame clones only, minus some. Of millions of clones detected, approximately 92% appear once; the ten largest clones hold over 0.12%. The specimen was naive CD4+ T cells sorted from blood. Specified subset: CD45RA+ positively selected. Receptors originate from a man in his late teens or twenties in good health.

The chain has TRBV27 and TRBJ2-7; the D gene is possibly TRBD1 (6 bases). Trimming cost V 3 bases and J 2 bases, with 14 bases left between them. This CDR3 has 15 residues. Germline V gives CDR1 MNHEY, CDR2 SMNVEV (reference sequence). The CDR3 loop is CASSFARGLAYEQYF. CDR3 nucleotides: TGTGCCAGCAGTTTTGCAAGGGGGTTGGCCTACGAGCAGTACTTC.

The rearrangement links TRBV10-3 to TRBJ2-7; D is uncertain. The CDR3 spans 14 residues. Germline lookup yields CDR1 ENHRY and CDR2 SYGVKD. V gave up 3 bases and J gave up 4 bases, with 13 bases separating them. CDR3 sequence reads: CAISDLSRGYEQYF. The CDR3 coding sequence is TGTGCCATCAGTGACCTAAGCAGAGGATACGAGCAGTACTTC.

The chain joins TRBV11-2 to TRBJ2-2; TRBD2 matches at 12 bases. The J segment lost 5 bases and the V segment lost 5 bases, leaving 9 bases of the junction unmatched. The V gene's germline CDR1 is SGHAT and CDR2 FQNNGV. There are 17 residues in the CDR3. The CDR3 sequence is CASSPSTSGGPTGELFF. DNA for the CDR3: TGTGCCAGCAGCCCCTCGACTAGCGGGGGACCAACCGGGGAGCTGTTTTTT.

The V gene is TRBV19, the J gene TRBJ2-2, with TRBD2 matching over 8 bases. CDR3 size: 14 residues. Germline-derived CDR1 and CDR2 are LNHDA and SQIVND (reference sequence). Trimming removed 11 bases from V and 5 bases from J; junction bases left unmatched: 10. The CDR3 here is CAGKSGSGTGELFF. CDR3 DNA sequence: TGTGCCGGGAAGAGCGGGAGTGGGACCGGGGAGCTGTTTTTT.

The chain has TRBV19 and TRBJ2-5; D gene uncertain. The CDR3 consists of 15 residues. CDR1 LNHDA and CDR2 SQIVND come from the germline V gene (reference sequence). The germline V and J ends were trimmed by 4 bases and 1 base, with 13 bases remaining between them. The CDR3 DNA sequence: TGTGCCAGTAGTACCCGCACATTGGCCCAAGAGACCCAGTACTTC. Translated: CASSTRTLAQETQYF.

To note about this clone: The sample holds other DNA sequences that translate to the same CDR3. The V and J genes are TRBV5-1 and TRBJ1-6, with D possibly TRBD1 on 5 matching bases. The germline gives CDR1 SGHRS, CDR2 YFSETQ. The CDR3 runs to 15 residues. Trimming cost V 0 bases and J 5 bases, with 9 bases left between them. The CDR3 bases are TGCGCCAGCAGCTTGGCCGGGGGAGATAATTCACCCCTCCACTTT. It translates to CASSLAGGDNSPLHF.

J is TRBJ2-7 and V is TRBV28, with 9 bases fitting TRBD2. The CDR3 extends over 15 amino acids. Per the germline V gene, CDR1 is MDHEN and CDR2 is SYDVKM. The ends lost 2 bases at V and 2 bases at J; junction bases unmatched: 4. The CDR3 sequence: CASSLGASGAYEQYF. The CDR3 DNA reads as TGTGCCAGCAGTTTAGGAGCTAGCGGGGCCTACGAGCAGTACTTC.

This rearrangement joins TRBV5-1 to TRBJ1-1; 8 bases match TRBD1. Trimming took 2 bases from V and 5 from J; bases not matched to a gene: 2. The CDR3 totals 13 residues. The germline V gene encodes CDR1 SGHRS and CDR2 YFSETQ. The CDR3 protein is CASSFRGQTEAFF. As DNA, the CDR3 is TGCGCCAGCAGCTTCAGGGGGCAAACTGAAGCTTTCTTT.

CDR3: CASSYSGGAYNEQFF. Here the CDR3 DNA reads TGTGCCAGCAGTTACTCTGGCGGGGCCTACAATGAGCAGTTCTTC. The J gene is TRBJ2-1, the V gene TRBV6-5; possible D gene TRBD2, 6 bases. CDR3 size: 15 residues. V was trimmed by 0 bases and J by 2 bases, leaving 8 bases between them. The germline V gene encodes CDR1 MNHEY and CDR2 SVGAGI.

The rearrangement joins TRBV7-2 to TRBJ1-3, with 9 bases fitting TRBD1. With V trimmed by 5 bases and J by 1 base, 3 bases remained unmatched. CDR3 length: 15 residues. Germline CDR1 reads SGHTA; CDR2 reads FQGNSA. The CDR3 DNA reads as TGTGCCAGCAGCCCGGACAGGGGATCTGGAAACACCATATATTTT. Translation: CASSPDRGSGNTIYF.

V gene TRBV5-1 combines with J gene TRBJ2-2; D is uncertain. There are 15 residues in the CDR3. Germline V gene lookup returns CDR1 SGHRS and CDR2 YFSETQ. Trimming removed 1 base at V and 0 bases at J, with 7 bases between. CDR3 region: CASSLSLSNTGELFF. The CDR3 DNA follows: TGCGCCAGCAGCTTGTCCCTGTCGAACACCGGGGAGCTGTTTTTT.

The chain carries TRBV6-5 and TRBJ1-1, with D possibly matching TRBD1 (5 bases). Trimming stripped 7 bases from V and 7 bases from J, with 16 bases between. The CDR3 has 13 residues. Germline assignment: CDR1 MNHEY and CDR2 SVGAGI. Here the CDR3 reads CASKRGMGDEAFF. The DNA for the CDR3 is TGTGCCAGCAAAAGGGGTATGGGTGATGAAGCTTTCTTT.

This clone has just a few counts. This sequence joins TRBV5-1 and TRBJ1-6; D remains ambiguous. V lost 3 bases, J lost 9 bases, and 16 bases lay in between. The CDR3 spans 15 residues. The germline gives CDR1 SGHRS, CDR2 YFSETQ. The CDR3 DNA is TGCGCCAGCAGCTCGTTTGACCTGACCGCTTCACCCCTCCACTTT. It is translated as CASSSFDLTASPLHF. Full variable domain (missing parts from reference TRBV5-1 and TRBJ1-6): KAGVTQTPRYLIKTRGQQVTLSCSPISGHRSVSWYQQTPGQGLQFLFEYFSETQRNKGNFPGRFSGRQFSNSRSEMNVSTLELGDSALYLCASSSFDLTASPLHFGNGTRLTVT.

The chain joins TRBV7-9 to TRBJ1-2; D unclear. CDR3 size: 12 residues. Germline loops: CDR1 SEHNR, CDR2 FQNEAQ (reference sequence). Trimming left V 1 base short and J 7 bases short, with 7 bases between. The DNA of the CDR3 is TGTGCCAGCAGCTTAGATGCTATTGGCTACACCTTC. Its protein product is CASSLDAIGYTF.